This TCR beta chain emerged from a study of blood T cell repertoires in COVID-19. About the study: Collection of acute and convalescent COVID-19 samples took place in the United States, Italy and Spain. Sample material is recorded as cDNA or gDNA derived from T cells, B-cell-depleted T cells, or PBMCs.

Authors' data handling: Nucleated cell counts were estimated from reference gene primer amplification. Profiled with immunoSEQ multiplex PCR; TCRdb holds only in-frame clones, not every one. V, J and clone size derive from that table, while D and trimming were established from the DNA sequence. The profile shows roughly 160,000 clones, roughly 93% of them singletons. The germline CDR1 and CDR2 sequences are GTSNPN and SVGIG (reference sequence). The CDR3 length is 14 residues. V dropped 0 bases and J dropped 1 base, with 9 bases sitting between them. The sequencing input was peripheral blood. The genes are TRBV30 and TRBJ1-1, with D possibly matching TRBD1 (6 bases). The TCR was taken from a man aged 18-30 years with acute or convalescent COVID-19. CDR3 amino acids: CAWSVKGQNTEAFF. The CDR3 coding sequence is TGTGCCTGGAGTGTAAAGGGACAGAACACTGAAGCTTTCTTT. The entire variable domain, with the rest obtained from reference TRBV30 and TRBJ1-1, is as follows: SQTIHQWPATLVQPVGSPLSLECTVEGTSNPNLYWYRQAAGRGLQLLFYSVGIGQISSEVPQNLSASRPQDRQFILSSKKLLLSDSGFYLCAWSVKGQNTEAFFGQGTRLTVV.